The 13 T cell receptor beta chains in this list originate from one sample, sequenced in a study of regulatory T cells in long-lasting Graves disease. Through Arm-PCR of CDR3 regions and iRepertoire HTBI primers, TCR beta libraries were built. TCRdb passed the multiplex PCR reads through MiXCR, listing each CDR3 protein once. Of under 500,000 distinct CDR3 sequences in the sample, roughly 20% were seen once. Time point reported: persistent/refractory GD, antithyroid drugs over 5 years with positive TRAb. With RNA extracted from PBMCs as input, the TCR library was made. Source: peripheral blood mononuclear cells (PBMCs), taken when the disease was refractory, from a patient treated with antithyroid drugs. The receptors come from a female donor with Graves disease.

This clonotype was detected a few times. The chain links TRBV10-3 to TRBJ1-3; D is unclear. Trimming took 0 bases from V and 0 from J, leaving 6 bases between them. Germline CDR1 reads ENHRY; CDR2 reads SYGVKD. The CDR3 contains 15 residues. The chain's CDR3 is CAISESGLSGNTIYF. The CDR3 bases are TGTGCCATCAGTGAGTCCGGGCTCTCTGGAAACACCATATATTTT.

At least ten counts were recorded for this clonotype. The V and J genes are TRBV2 and TRBJ2-7, with D possibly being TRBD1 (6 bases). CDR1 SNHLY and CDR2 FYNNEI come from the germline V gene. CDR3 length: 16 residues. Trimming cost V 5 bases and J 7 bases, with 24 bases left between them. The CDR3 loop reads CASSRTRDTPTGEQYF. The CDR3 nucleotides are TGTGCCAGCAGTAGGACCCGGGACACCCCAACCGGGGAGCAGTACTTC.

In this sample, this clonotype turned up many times. The V call is TRBV3-1, the J call TRBJ1-1; maybe TRBD1 (5 bases). The V end was cut by 0 bases, the J end by 7 bases, with 9 bases between. Germline-derived CDR1 and CDR2 are LGHDT and YNNKEL (reference sequence). The CDR3 length is 13 residues. The CDR3 spells CASSQDQGGEAFF. CDR3 sequence (DNA): TGTGCCAGCAGCCAAGATCAGGGTGGTGAAGCTTTCTTT.

The V call is TRBV20-1, the J call TRBJ2-4; 10 bases map to TRBD2. Gene TRBJ2-5 matches the end of the DNA better, so the J call may be wrong. The CDR3 is made up of 16 amino acids. The V gene's germline CDR1 is DFQATT and CDR2 SNEGSKA (reference sequence). The CDR3, as DNA: TGCAGTGCTAGTTTTAGGACTAGCGGCTCCCAAGAGACCCAGTACTTC. This gives the protein CSASFRTSGSQETQYF.

This clonotype occurred a few times. The rearrangement links TRBV7-9 to TRBJ1-1, with a tentative D call TRBD1 (6 bases). V was cut by 2 bases and J by 3 bases, with 16 bases left in between. Per germline, CDR1 SEHNR and CDR2 FQNEAQ (reference sequence). The length of the CDR3 is 16 residues. The CDR3 nucleotides read TGTGCCAGCAGCTTATGGACAGCCGGGAGATACACTGAAGCTTTCTTT. As protein: CASSLWTAGRYTEAFF.

This chain connects TRBV4-1 to TRBJ1-1; D remains unclear. This CDR3 comprises 15 residues. Trimming took off 0 bases at V and 2 bases at J, with 10 bases between the two ends. The germline V gene encodes CDR1 MGHRA and CDR2 YSYEKL. CDR3 sequence (DNA): TGCGCCAGCAGCCAAGATCCCTTAGCTAACACTGAAGCTTTCTTT. Protein: CASSQDPLANTEAFF.

This clonotype was counted a few times. This chain links TRBV6-5 with TRBJ2-3, with D unclear. The CDR3 consists of 12 residues. The germline V and J ends were trimmed by 2 bases and 6 bases, with 6 bases remaining between them. Germline V CDR1 and CDR2: MNHEY, SVGAGI. CDR3 region: CASSYVTDTQYF. DNA for the CDR3: TGTGCCAGCAGTTACGTGACTGATACGCAGTATTTT.

This clonotype came up a few times. The chain recombines TRBV14 with TRBJ2-7, with 7 positions matching TRBD1. The CDR3 runs 15 residues. Germline CDR1 SGHDN, CDR2 FVKESK. Trimming cost V 6 bases and J 3 bases; bases outside gene matches: 11. The CDR3 DNA reads TGTGCCAGCAGACACACAGGGGACCCCCTCTACGAGCAGTACTTC. It is translated as CASRHTGDPLYEQYF. Full variable domain (rest looked up from reference TRBV14 and TRBJ2-7): EAGVTQFPSHSVIEKGQTVTLRCDPISGHDNLYWYRRVMGKEIKFLLHFVKESKQDESGMPNNRFLAERTGGTYSTLKVQPAELEDSGVYFCASRHTGDPLYEQYFGPGTRLTVT.

This clonotype was seen at least ten times. The chain recombines TRBV27 with TRBJ2-7; possibly TRBD2 for D (6 bases). Germline CDR1 MNHEY, CDR2 SMNVEV (reference sequence). The CDR3 is 13 amino acids. V dropped 10 bases and J dropped 0 bases, with 13 bases sitting between them. CDR3 sequence: CATSGALSYEQYF. The CDR3 DNA reads TGTGCCACCTCGGGAGCACTCTCCTACGAGCAGTACTTC.

This clonotype was picked up many times. The chain links TRBV30 to TRBJ2-5; the match to TRBD2 covers 9 bases. The CDR3 extends over 15 amino acids. J was trimmed by 5 bases and V by 4 bases; bases with no gene match: 11. Germline V gene sequence: CDR1 GTSNPN, CDR2 SVGIG (reference sequence). CDR3 sequence: CAWKREASWEETQYF. The CDR3 DNA sequence: TGTGCCTGGAAGCGGGAGGCGTCTTGGGAGGAGACCCAGTACTTC.

J is TRBJ1-5 and V is TRBV7-8, with D unclear. The CDR3 spans 15 residues. Trimming shortened V by 5 bases and J by 3 bases, and 14 bases separated the two germline ends. Germline loops: CDR1 SGHVS, CDR2 FQNEAQ. The CDR3 nucleotides read TGTGCCAGCAGCCTAGTGGAGGAGGCCAATCAGCCCCAGCATTTT. It is translated as CASSLVEEANQPQHF.

V and J are TRBV7-2 and TRBJ1-2; D not resolved. This CDR3 contains 13 residues. CDR1 and CDR2 from the germline V gene are SGHTA and FQGNSA. Trimming left V 5 bases short and J 5 bases short, with 12 bases between. The CDR3 sequence is CASSPGRVYGYTF. CDR3 nucleotides: TGTGCCAGCAGCCCCGGGAGAGTTTATGGCTACACCTTC.

The chain recombines TRBV7-6 with TRBJ2-5; D unresolved. The CDR3 totals 14 residues. Germline V gives CDR1 SGHVS, CDR2 FNYEAQ. Deletions cut 3 bases from V and 0 bases from J, with 8 bases between. The CDR3 DNA sequence: TGTGCCAGCAGCTTCTCGTGGGACCAAGAGACCCAGTACTTC. The encoded protein is CASSFSWDQETQYF.